Below, one TCR beta chain is given with its context. These data originate in a study of blood T cell repertoires in COVID-19. Across the study: The origin of the acute and convalescent COVID-19 samples was the United States, Italy and Spain. The analysed material was cDNA or gDNA that came from T cells, B-cell-depleted T cells, or PBMCs.

In the original analysis: Quantification of nucleated cells was approximated via reference gene primer amplification. Clones were read by immunoSEQ multiplex PCR, and TCRdb kept only the in-frame ones, dropping some. That table gives V, J and clone size, and the DNA gave D and trimming. This table has 250,000 or so clones, roughly 87% appearing once. The CDR3 covers 14 residues. Trimming stripped 5 bases from V and 3 bases from J, with 13 bases between. From germline, CDR1 is SEHNR and CDR2 FQNEAQ (reference sequence). Recovered participants had two consecutive negative NP/OP PCR tests, healthcare professional clearance, or symptom resolution.

This TCR came from a man aged 25-40 years who had recovered from COVID-19. V usage is TRBV7-9 and J usage is TRBJ1-1, with a possible D match to TRBD1 (6 bases). The sample comprised PBMCs or T cells enriched from blood (not recorded which). The CDR3 region is CASSIQGVDTEAFF. CDR3 DNA: TGTGCCAGCAGCATACAGGGTGTGGACACTGAAGCTTTCTTT.